This T cell receptor beta chain was sequenced in a study of metastatic and nonmetastatic thyroid tumors. The overall study: The study looked at repertoires side by side in blood and in tumor or nodule tissue from malignant and benign thyroid patients.

Germline V gene lookup returns CDR1 DFQATT and CDR2 SNEGSKA (reference sequence). With 4 bases removed from V and 4 bases from J, the gap between germline ends came to 10 bases. The CDR3 runs to 13 residues. As processed by the authors: For papillary thyroid cancer, a distant-metastasis classifier was constructed from CDR3 differences observed across clinicopathological groups. With MiXCR, TCRdb reprocessed the PCR reads. V and J calls and clone size were set by TCRdb, not the authors. Found here are some 38,000 clones, 15% to 20% of them singletons; the top ten hold roughly 18%. This clone occurred many times. The antigen is unknown. All patients were treatment-naive before thyroid surgery. Study results and caveats: Malignant tumors reportedly showed significantly higher TCR beta diversity than benign nodules in both blood and tumor.

The sequenced sample consisted of blood. This receptor was obtained from a female donor with papillary thyroid cancer or a benign thyroid nodule (not recorded which). Some clones in this sample may be carry-over from other donors' samples. This chain joins TRBV20-1 and TRBJ1-4, with D hard to call. The CDR3 loop reads CSAIVGYNEKLFF. CDR3 DNA sequence: TGCAGTGCTATCGTAGGGTATAATGAAAAACTGTTTTTT.